This T cell receptor beta chain was recorded in a study of PD-1 blockade in classical Hodgkin lymphoma. Profiled with immunoSEQ multiplex PCR; TCRdb holds only in-frame clones, not every one. The table lists under 20,000 clones, roughly 80% of them singletons. Study-wide results and limits: Possible causes of repertoire differences, disease activity or prior therapy, remain undefined.

The CDR3 is 14 residues long. V lost 6 bases, J lost 0 bases, and 12 bases lay in between. Germline V gene data show CDR1 as MNHNS and CDR2 as SASEGT. This clone has only a few counts. Its antigen is not identified. After autologous stem cell transplantation all patients relapsed, and prior brentuximab vedotin exposure differed between cohorts. The sample in question was peripheral blood mononuclear cells (PBMCs), obtained at baseline. The V call is TRBV6-1, the J call TRBJ2-7, with D perhaps TRBD2 (5 bases). This TCR was sampled from a human donor with classical Hodgkin lymphoma. DNA for the CDR3: TGTGCCAGCAGATCGGACTTCTCCTCCTACGAGCAGTACTTC. This encodes CASRSDFSSYEQYF.